This paragraph covers one T cell receptor (beta chain) sequence. What it binds is not known. The sample comes from a study of CD8+CD57+ T cells in acquired aplastic anemia. Study in general: Isolated CD4+ and CD8+ cells, once sorted, yielded DNA averaging around 3 ug. Researchers reported that healthy donors averaged roughly 10 million reads for CD4+ cells.

Study results and limitations: Patients and controls turned out to have approximately 29 CD8+ CDR3 sequences in common. Patients and controls had CD8+ Simpson's diversity values that were not significantly distinct.

TCR beta VDJ and CDR3 profiling used genomic DNA as template. TCRdb re-analysed the reads in MiXCR, keeping a single row per CDR3 protein. The sample lists roughly 160,000 distinct CDR3 sequences, 55% to 80% occurring once. Per the germline V gene, CDR1 is SGHVT and CDR2 is SQSDAQ. The CDR3 runs to 15 residues. Deletions cut 0 bases from V and 3 bases from J, with 12 bases between. The specimen sequenced was sorted CD4+, CD8+, or CD8+CD57+ T cells (not recorded which) from PBMCs. The TCR was taken from a human donor in good health. V and J are TRBV7-4 and TRBJ2-7; D uncertain. CDR3 residues: CASSLALGIYYEQYF. DNA of the CDR3: TGTGCCAGCAGCTTAGCCCTGGGCATCTACTACGAGCAGTACTTC.